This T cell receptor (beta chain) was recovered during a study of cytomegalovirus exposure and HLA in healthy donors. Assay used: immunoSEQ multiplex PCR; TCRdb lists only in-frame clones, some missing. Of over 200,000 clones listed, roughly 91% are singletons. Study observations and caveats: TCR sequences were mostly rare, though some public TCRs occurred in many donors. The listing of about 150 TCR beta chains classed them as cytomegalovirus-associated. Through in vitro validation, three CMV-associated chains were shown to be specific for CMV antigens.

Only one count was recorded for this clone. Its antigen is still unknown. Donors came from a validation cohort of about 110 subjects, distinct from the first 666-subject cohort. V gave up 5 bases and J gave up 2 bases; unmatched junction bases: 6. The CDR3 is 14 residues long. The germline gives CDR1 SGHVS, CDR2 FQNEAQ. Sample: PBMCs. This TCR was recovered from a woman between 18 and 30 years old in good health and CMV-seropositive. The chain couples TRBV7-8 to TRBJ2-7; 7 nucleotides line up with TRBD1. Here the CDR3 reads CASSLDRVPYEQYF. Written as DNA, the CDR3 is TGTGCCAGCAGCCTCGACAGGGTACCCTACGAGCAGTACTTC.